This T cell receptor beta chain was sequenced during a study of T-cell memory formation after mild COVID-19 (dated by TCRdb to about 2021). Context from the whole study: TCR sequence clusters from the two donors were found to be largely donor specific. The cohort was made up of two young adult volunteers, one female and one male, who were previously healthy. In a couple of donors, T-cell clones that expanded and contracted after mild COVID-19 were tracked by sequencing TCRalpha and TCRbeta repertoires over time.

General study outcomes and caveats: Clones contracting from day 15 to 85 had balanced CD4/CD8 phenotypes, while a second wave expanding from day 15 to 37 was biased towards CD4+. Only a couple of mild cases were covered in the study, and larger cohorts including severe cases with pre-infection samples were considered necessary. Contracting CD4+ clones turned up mainly in the CM and EM memory subsets, whereas EMRA was where CD8+ clones were enriched. Some responding clones were found in pre-infection memory, which suggests that pre-existing cross-reactive memory T cells took part in the SARS-CoV-2 response. The second-wave clones that peaked on day 37 were not confirmed to be SARS-CoV-2 specific.

This clonotype showed up many times. The target of this receptor is not known. Per-base quality was not reported, and no clone a single base away is much larger than it. PBMCs were isolated by Ficoll-Paque density gradient centrifugation. Sequencing was carried out with an Illumina NovaSeq 6000. TCRalpha and TCRbeta cDNA libraries were built by 5'RACE with constant-segment primers, adding sample barcodes and unique molecular identifiers. RNA was extracted from every sample with Trizol reagent. Libraries were amplified in two PCR steps, with a second sample barcode and Illumina TruSeq adapters added in the second step. Sequencing of the libraries was done on an Illumina NovaSeq, producing 2 x 150 bp paired-end reads. The authors processed their data as follows. The reads were demultiplexed and collapsed into UMI-guided consensus sequences using migec v1.2.7. Using mixcr v2.1.11, UMI consensuses were aligned to TRA and TRB V and J templates and then assembled into clonotypes. Clonotypes were classified as expanded or contracted when called significant by both edgeR and NoisET, with noise models trained on biological replicates. For edgeR calls, a false discovery rate-adjusted p below 0.01 and a log2 fold-change threshold of 1 were applied. As an exploratory analysis of dynamics, PCA with hierarchical clustering was applied to max-normalized trajectories of the 1000 most abundant clonotypes. Each responding clone was given a CD4 or CD8 phenotype based on the CD4+ and CD8+ repertoires, which had been sequenced separately. TCRdb reanalyzed the raw reads on its own, using fastp at Q25 for trimming and MiXCR for clone calling, and kept in-frame beta chains. Rows are unified per CDR3 protein, each entry keeping the most common DNA and genes. These V and J calls originate from TCRdb's pipeline instead of the authors' own analysis. In all, the sample holds about 340,000 distinct CDR3 sequences, and roughly an eighth of those were seen once. 22% of the sample is in the top ten clones.

The receptor was derived from a man aged 18 to 35 who had mild COVID-19 (a few samples of this study predate the infection). The sample titles of this study are shuffled in the database, so cell type and time point are left out; the donor was told from shared clones. Sequencing was performed on PBMCs or a T cell subset sorted from them (not recorded which).

The CDR3 is CASSYSRIGDSPLHF. At the DNA level, the sequence is TGTGCCAGCAGTTACTCGAGGATTGGGGATTCACCCCTCCACTTT. The chain is made from TRBV6-5 and TRBJ1-6, with the D segment identity uncertain. From cysteine to phenylalanine, the CDR3 is 15 amino acids long. Only the CDR3 DNA is retained, 45 bases long and in frame from the first base. V loses 0 bases of germline sequence and J loses 8 bases, and the interval between the two ends is 11 bases. The germline V gene gives CDR1 as MNHEY and CDR2 as SVGAGI.